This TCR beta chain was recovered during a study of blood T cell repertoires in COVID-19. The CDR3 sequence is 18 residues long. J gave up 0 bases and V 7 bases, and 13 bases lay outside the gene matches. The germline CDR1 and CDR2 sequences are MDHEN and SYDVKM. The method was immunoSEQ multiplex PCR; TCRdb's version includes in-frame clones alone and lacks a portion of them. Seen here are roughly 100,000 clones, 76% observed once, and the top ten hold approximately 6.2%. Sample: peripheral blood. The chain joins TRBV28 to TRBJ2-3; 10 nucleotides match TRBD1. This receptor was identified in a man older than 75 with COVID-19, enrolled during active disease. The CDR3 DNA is TGTGCCAGCACCTTGGGGATTGGACAGGGGGTTAGCACAGATACGCAGTATTTT. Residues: CASTLGIGQGVSTDTQYF.